These 3 T cell receptor beta chains were sequenced from one sample in a study of identical twins. Each CDR3 protein is one row after TCRdb ran MiXCR on the 5' RACE reads. The data show 700,000 or so distinct CDR3 sequences, 20% to 25% seen once. These records were also assigned to another study, of T cells expressing NK-cell markers.

Material for sequencing was PBMCs. The receptors shown here come from a woman aged 18-29 years in good health.

In its sample, this clonotype was seen many times. The rearrangement uses TRBV6-5 and TRBJ2-3, with 9 positions matching TRBD2. The V gene's germline CDR1 is MNHEY and CDR2 SVGAGI. The ends lost 0 bases at V and 6 bases at J; junction bases unmatched: 4. The CDR3 is 15 residues long. CDR3: CASSYSGTSKDTQYF. The CDR3 DNA is TGTGCCAGCAGTTACTCGGGGACTAGCAAGGATACGCAGTATTTT.

In this sample, this clonotype turned up many times. This chain uses TRBV12-3 or TRBV12-4 with TRBJ2-2, with 10 positions matching TRBD2. V was clipped by 2 bases and J by 5 bases; unmatched bases: 2. The CDR3 totals 15 residues. CDR3 sequence (DNA): TGTGCCAGCAGTTTAAGTAGCGGGAGGACCGGGGAGCTGTTTTTT. Protein sequence: CASSLSSGRTGELFF.

This chain joins TRBV20-1 and TRBJ2-3; possible D gene TRBD2, 5 bases. The CDR3 is 15 amino acids. Germline V CDR1 and CDR2: DFQATT, SNEGSKA (reference sequence). Trimming left V 5 bases short and J 2 bases short, with 17 bases between. The CDR3 DNA is TGCAGTGCTGTCGCGGGCGGAGCCTCCACAGATACGCAGTATTTT. It specifies CSAVAGGASTDTQYF.